One and the same sample provided the 2 T cell receptor beta chains below, sequenced in a study of regulatory T cells in long-lasting Graves disease. Time point given: persistent/refractory GD, antithyroid drugs over 5 years with positive TRAb. The TCR library used RNA extracted from PBMCs. Library construction for TCR beta used iRepertoire HTBI primers and Arm-PCR of CDR3 regions. TCRdb reprocessed the multiplex PCR reads with MiXCR, giving one entry per CDR3 protein. This sample has a few hundred thousand distinct CDR3 sequences, with roughly 25% found just once. The specimen was peripheral blood mononuclear cells (PBMCs), collected when the disease was refractory, from a patient treated with antithyroid drugs. The source of these receptors is a middle-aged woman with Graves disease.

This chain joins TRBV27 and TRBJ1-2; D is ambiguous. The germline V and J ends were trimmed by 0 bases and 8 bases, with 16 bases remaining between them. Germline CDR1 is MNHEY and CDR2 is SMNVEV (reference sequence). The CDR3 runs 15 residues. CDR3 bases: TGTGCCAGCAGTTTATCGTCCGACACCACCAGGGGCTACACCTTC. As protein: CASSLSSDTTRGYTF.

This clonotype was recorded at least ten times. The rearrangement links TRBV27 to TRBJ2-5, with TRBD1 as a possible D gene (7 bases). Trimming stripped 4 bases from V and 5 bases from J, with 14 bases between. Germline V gives CDR1 MNHEY, CDR2 SMNVEV (reference sequence). This CDR3 is built from 14 residues. As DNA, the CDR3 is TGTGCCAGCAGTTCGGGGACAGCGGGCGAGACCCAGTACTTC. This encodes CASSSGTAGETQYF.